This TCR beta chain came from a study of T-cell reconstitution after alpha-beta-depleted transplantation in children. Study-wide results and limits: For some patients, TCRbeta diversity was high at day 60 because of recipient T cells and thymic progenitors that survived. The origin of alpha-beta T cells about two months after transplant was reportedly several hundred expanded graft clones. The authors attributed T-cell counts and diversity one year after transplant mostly to newly produced T cells.

This clonotype came up many times. Antigen: not known. CDR3 length equals 13 residues. CDR1 is DFQATT and CDR2 is SNEGSKA in the germline V gene (reference sequence). Trimming removed 3 bases at V and 6 bases at J, with 14 bases between. Researchers prepared the TCRbeta library using unique molecular identifiers, the study reports. In TCRdb, the PCR reads were re-called with MiXCR into one record per CDR3 protein. This sample has around 52,000 distinct CDR3 sequences, with about 5.7% found just once. The TCR sequence derives from a female patient aged 2-15 years who had a stem cell transplant for aplastic anemia, so the T cells may come from the graft donor. This rearrangement joins TRBV20-1 to TRBJ1-1, with a weak D call TRBD1 (5 bases). Specimen: PBMCs, mostly from graft donor cells, collected 60 days after TCRalphabeta/CD19-depleted stem cell transplant. CDR3: CSARRAGMAEAFF. In DNA form, the CDR3 reads TGCAGTGCTAGGAGGGCAGGGATGGCTGAAGCTTTCTTT.